This TCR beta chain was identified in a study of T cell responses to AZD1222 COVID-19 vaccine. V was pared by 9 bases and J by 4 bases, with 4 bases of the junction left unmatched. CDR1 is MGHRA and CDR2 is YSYEKL in the germline V gene. The length of the CDR3 is 13 residues. Generated by immunoSEQ multiplex PCR, the TCRdb table keeps only in-frame clones and is missing some. Of approximately 300,000 clones detected, approximately 94% appear once; the ten largest clones hold 0.55%. This clonotype was sampled from an adult who received the AZD1222 COVID-19 vaccine. J is TRBJ2-3 and V is TRBV4-1; 10 nucleotides match TRBD2. The specimen was peripheral blood, collected 28 days after the second AZD1222 dose. CDR3 protein: CASESGRADTQYF. CDR3 DNA: TGCGCCAGTGAGAGCGGGAGGGCAGATACGCAGTATTTT.